This T cell receptor (beta chain) was documented in a study of control samples from healthy donors and cancer patients. TCRdb's table, derived via immunoSEQ multiplex PCR, lists solely in-frame clones and lacks some. The table records more than 110,000 clones, roughly nine tenths of them present only once. The CDR3 runs to 14 residues. The V end lost 1 base, the J end lost 10 bases, and 14 bases lay between the germline ends. CDR1 is SGHRS, CDR2 YFSETQ, per germline. The source material was blood. The V call is TRBV5-1, the J call TRBJ2-2; D remains ambiguous. This receptor was identified in a woman between 25 and 40 years old in good health. The CDR3 loop is CASSLNVGNAELFF. CDR3 DNA sequence: TGCGCCAGCAGCTTGAATGTAGGTAATGCGGAGCTGTTTTTT. The full variable domain, completed using reference TRBV5-1 and TRBJ2-2, is KAGVTQTPRYLIKTRGQQVTLSCSPISGHRSVSWYQQTPGQGLQFLFEYFSETQRNKGNFPGRFSGRQFSNSRSEMNVSTLELGDSALYLCASSLNVGNAELFFGEGSRLTVL.